This T cell receptor beta chain came from a study of blood T cell repertoires in COVID-19 (dated by TCRdb to 2019 to 2021). General notes on the study: Collaborator samples came from the United States, Italy and Spain and covered acute and convalescent phases of COVID-19. The prospective study material was composed of cDNA or gDNA derived from T cells, B-cell-depleted T cells, or PBMCs. Subjects who had been exposed to COVID-19, were actively infected with it, or had recovered from it provided the deeply sampled blood TCRbeta repertoires that made up the dataset. The repertoires were released in a freely available public database intended as a resource for research on the immune response to SARS-CoV-2. The samples were drawn from two sources: the first 160 participants of the ongoing ImmuneRACE study, and 1,000 to 1,500 subjects contributed by 6 global collaborators. Nearly every sample came with metadata listing a de-identified subject ID, COVID-19 status, age in years and sex. HLA class I and class II types, where available, came from metadata supplied by the sample provider rather than from assay-based typing.

The immunoSEQ Assay, a bias-controlled multiplex PCR, was used to amplify TCRbeta CDR3 regions from genomic DNA. Per the original workflow: The number of nucleated cells in each sample was estimated by amplification of reference gene primers within the assay. To quantify the absolute abundance of each unique TCRbeta CDR3 rearrangement, sequence reads were collapsed and filtered. For each sample, productive Simpson clonality was calculated as the square root of Simpson's diversity index across productive rearrangements. TCRdb re-hosts the immuneACCESS table, in-frame sequences only. Its copies lack some clones; in the studies checked, an unresolved V gene accounts for under half of them, and the cause for the rest is not known. V, J and clone size derive from that table, while D and trimming were established from the DNA sequence. The sample table shows about 210,000 clones, and about nine tenths are seen once. Clones ranked in the top ten supply about 4.8% of the sample.

What the research found in general, with its limitations: The amount of clinical and demographic metadata varied by source and participant and was provided uncurated.

Collaborating institutions collected whole blood in K2EDTA tubes following their own protocols. For TCRbeta analysis, collaborators shipped samples in one of three forms: frozen whole blood, isolated PBMCs, or DNA extracted from either of those sample types. Comment on this clone: What this receptor recognizes is not known. No base quality information exists; no much larger clone differs at one position.

This clonotype originated in a woman aged 40 to 49 with acute or convalescent COVID-19. Sequences were obtained from peripheral blood.

CDR3 loop: CASSITGLADEETQYF. In nucleotide form, the sequence is TGTGCCAGTAGTATAACGGGACTAGCGGACGAAGAGACCCAGTACTTC. The chain couples TRBV19 to TRBJ2-5; 11 bases in the middle match TRBD2. Clipping removes 2 bases from V and 3 bases from J, with 5 as the unmatched junction base count. From the germline V gene (reference sequence), CDR1 is LNHDA and CDR2 is SQIVND. Reading from cysteine to phenylalanine, the CDR3 counts 16 amino acids. The kept DNA is CDR3 alone, 48 bases in frame from the first base.